This entry is about one T cell receptor beta chain. This receptor's antigen is unknown. It has no much larger one-base neighbor in the sample; base qualities were not kept. This entry belongs to a study of Ad26.COV2.S vaccination and SARS-CoV-2 variants (dated by TCRdb to about 2021). Study-wide context: Vaccine-arm donors came from COV1001, a multicentre, randomized, double-blind, placebo-controlled phase I-IIa trial of Ad26.COV2.S in healthy adults. Sequencing of the TCRbeta repertoire served to evaluate the specificity and breadth of SARS-CoV-2-reactive T cell receptors following Ad26.COV2.S vaccination. Throughout the experiments and outcome assessment, investigators stayed blinded to trial group allocation. The TCR-sequenced set comprised around 30 samples: about 19 Ad26.COV2.S vaccine recipients, 5 placebo recipients and 8 SARS-CoV-2 convalescent individuals. Participants in the trial were split at random into five groups of five each, receiving low-dose or high-dose Ad26.COV2.S once or twice, or else placebo on both occasions. Ad26.COV2.S was administered intramuscularly at 5 x 10^10 or 1 x 10^11 viral particles, either as a single shot or as two shots given 56 days apart.

The intended sense of this specimen's treatment or condition label: 15 to 20 received Ad26.COV2.S at low or high dose, single or two shots; about 5 received placebo; per-sample allocation not given. Repertoires of vaccine and placebo recipients were sequenced from samples collected on day 63 after the first injection. In Cohort 1b, around 25 adults aged 18-55 years were enrolled at a single site in Boston, USA, between 29 July and 7 August 2020. Ad26.COV2.S consisted of a replication-incompetent adenovirus type 26 vector by which a prefusion-stabilized SARS-CoV-2 spike protein from the original Wuhan strain was expressed. V is cut back by 5 bases and J by 1 base, with 7 bases in the junction unmatched. The CDR3 holds 16 amino acids from the cysteine to the phenylalanine. Kept here is only the CDR3 DNA, which spans 48 bases and is read in frame from base 1. In the germline V gene, CDR1 corresponds to MDHEN and CDR2 to SYDVKM.

The immunoSEQ Assay was the method used to sequence TCRbeta CDR3 regions. After extraction, genomic DNA underwent amplification by bias-controlled multiplex PCR, followed by high-throughput sequencing. Concerning the study's data processing: To quantify the absolute abundance of every unique TCRbeta CDR3 region, sequences were collapsed and filtered. T cell fraction was estimated by normalization of TCRbeta template counts to usable DNA, with usable DNA being measured through amplification of reference genes present in all nucleated cells. Repertoire TCRs were annotated as SARS-CoV-2-specific when V gene, CDR3 amino acid sequence and J gene were exactly matched to a known reactive TCR set. MIRA supplied the reference SARS-CoV-2 TCR set, which was filtered for enrichment in COVID-19-positive ImmuneCODE repertoires so that public or cross-reactive TCRs were removed. Based on the MIRA antigens, annotated TCRs were further analysed at the level of specific ORF or position within ORF. Breadth was defined as annotated unique rearrangements over total unique productive rearrangements; depth was the summed frequency of those rearrangements. Two-sided Wilcoxon rank-sum tests were applied when comparing TCR breadth between groups. Drawn from immuneACCESS, this table holds only the in-frame rearrangements with V and J called that TCRdb kept. Clones are partly lost; checked studies trace under half to an unresolved V gene and leave the rest unexplained. The V and J calls and clone size were taken over from that table, and D and trimming were inferred from the DNA. The table for this sample lists approximately 450,000 clones; about nine tenths of them were counted only once. The ten largest clones capture 10% to 15% of the sample.

Results and caveats for the whole study, not just this receptor: Ad26.COV2.S recipients had higher spike-specific TCR breadth than placebo recipients (P = 0.0014). The authors noted that the TCR breadth and depth analyses may have underestimated total T cell responses. Comparable non-spike TCR breadth was observed between vaccine and placebo recipients, consistent with only spike being contained in the vaccine. After vaccination, substantial breadth of spike-specific CD8+ and CD4+ T cell responses was reported. The study was not powered for comparison of responses between vaccine doses or regimens.

Here the sequenced sample was peripheral blood, taken in a trial of Ad26.COV2.S vaccine versus placebo. This TCR derives from a person between 18 and 60 years old who received the Ad26.COV2.S COVID-19 vaccine or a placebo. This sequence uses TRBV28 and TRBJ1-5; TRBD1 lines up with 8 middle nucleotides. The nucleotide sequence reads TGTGCCAGCAGTCCGCAGACAGGGGCAAGCAATCAGCCCCAGCATTTT. Its protein reads: CASSPQTGASNQPQHF.